The next 9 T cell receptor beta chains were all read from a single sample in a study of blood T cell repertoires in COVID-19. The protocol was immunoSEQ multiplex PCR, while the TCRdb copy is restricted to in-frame clones and leaves out a portion. The repertoire holds approximately 260,000 clones, with approximately 78% as singletons. The sample comprised peripheral blood. All receptors come from a woman aged 55 to 70 with active or convalescent COVID-19.

The CDR3 bases are TGTGCCAGCAGTCCGGGACTAGTCTTCAATGAGCAGTTCTTC. Amino acid sequence: CASSPGLVFNEQFF. The rearrangement joins TRBV6-2 or TRBV6-3 to TRBJ2-1; 8 bases fit TRBD2. Trimming took 5 bases from V and 6 from J; bases not matched to a gene: 6. The CDR3 runs to 14 residues. Germline V gives CDR1 MNHEY, CDR2 SVGEGT.

This clone appeared a few times. The rearrangement uses TRBV21-1 and TRBJ1-1; TRBD1, the table's D call, was not compared with the DNA. TRBV21-1 is noted as a pseudogene. This CDR3 is 16 amino acids long. CDR3 bases: TGTGCCAGCAGCAATGAACGTGGCAGGGGGCGGACTGAAGCTTTCTTT. Its protein is CASSNERGRGRTEAFF.

This sequence joins TRBV5-1 and TRBJ2-3; perhaps TRBD1 as D (6 bases). Looked up from germline, CDR1 is SGHRS and CDR2 is YFSETQ. Trimming cost V 4 bases and J 0 bases, with 15 bases left between them. The CDR3 runs to 16 residues. The CDR3 DNA reads TGCGCCAGCAGCCCGGGACAACCACTTAGCACAGATACGCAGTATTTT. Protein sequence: CASSPGQPLSTDTQYF.

This sequence joins TRBV19 and TRBJ1-4; D remains ambiguous. Germline assignment: CDR1 LNHDA and CDR2 SQIVND (reference sequence). V gave up 4 bases and J gave up 10 bases, with 16 bases separating them. This CDR3 has 14 residues. The CDR3 region has the DNA TGTGCCAGTAGTACCCTCTCCGGAGAGGGAAAACTGTTTTTT. Its protein is CASSTLSGEGKLFF.

The V and J genes are TRBV29-1 and TRBJ2-4, with 7 bases lining up with TRBD1. J lost 5 bases, V lost 5 bases, and 3 bases had no gene match. The germline V gene encodes CDR1 SQVTM and CDR2 ANQGSEA. This CDR3 region has 12 residues. The CDR3 is CSVQGTENIQYF. The DNA for the CDR3 is TGCAGCGTTCAGGGGACAGAAAACATTCAGTACTTC.

Only a few counts were recorded for this clone. V and J are TRBV3-1 (or the pseudogene TRBV3-2) and TRBJ1-1, with D uncertain. Germline values: CDR1 LGHDT, CDR2 YNNKEL (reference sequence). The ends were cut back, 3 bases at V and 0 bases at J, with 11 bases in the middle. The CDR3 is made up of 15 amino acids. The CDR3 is CASSHGVGVNTEAFF. CDR3 coding DNA: TGTGCCAGCAGCCACGGGGTGGGCGTGAACACTGAAGCTTTCTTT.

This clone appeared a single time. This chain joins TRBV9 and TRBJ1-2, with TRBD1 matching over 9 bases. This CDR3 contains 15 residues. V dropped 4 bases and J dropped 2; count of bases not matched to a gene: 6. Per the germline V gene, CDR1 is SGDLS and CDR2 is YYNGEE. The CDR3, as DNA: TGTGCCAGCAGCCCCCAGGGACAGGGCAACTATGGCTACACCTTC. Protein sequence: CASSPQGQGNYGYTF.

V is TRBV7-9 and J is TRBJ1-5; D remains ambiguous. Germline CDR1 is SEHNR and CDR2 is FQNEAQ (reference sequence). V dropped 1 base and J dropped 0 bases, with 7 bases sitting between them. The CDR3 consists of 15 residues. Written as DNA, the CDR3 is TGTGCCAGCAGCTTAGGAGGGCCTAGCAATCAGCCCCAGCATTTT. This translates into CASSLGGPSNQPQHF.

This clone was observed a single time. The chain combines TRBV5-1 with TRBJ2-7; D is perhaps TRBD1 (5 bases). In germline, CDR1 is SGHRS, CDR2 YFSETQ. The CDR3 consists of 15 residues. V lost 0 bases to trimming and J lost 2 bases, with 12 bases between them. Here the CDR3 reads CASSLAGQRTYEQYF. CDR3 coding DNA: TGCGCCAGCAGCTTGGCCGGACAAAGAACCTACGAGCAGTACTTC.